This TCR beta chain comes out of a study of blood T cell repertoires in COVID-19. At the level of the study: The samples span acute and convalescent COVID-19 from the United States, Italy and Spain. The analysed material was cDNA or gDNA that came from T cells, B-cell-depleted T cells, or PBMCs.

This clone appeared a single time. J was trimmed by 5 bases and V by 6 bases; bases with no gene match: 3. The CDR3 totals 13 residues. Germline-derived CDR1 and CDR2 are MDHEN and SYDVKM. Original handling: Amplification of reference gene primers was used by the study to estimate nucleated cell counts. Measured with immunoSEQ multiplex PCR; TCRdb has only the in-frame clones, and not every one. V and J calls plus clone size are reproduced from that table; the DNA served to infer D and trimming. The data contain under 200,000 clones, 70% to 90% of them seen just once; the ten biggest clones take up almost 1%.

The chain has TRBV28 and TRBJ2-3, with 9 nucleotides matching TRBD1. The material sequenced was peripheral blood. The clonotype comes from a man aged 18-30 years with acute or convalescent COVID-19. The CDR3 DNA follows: TGTGCCAGCAGACGGACAGGGGTAGATACGCAGTATTTT. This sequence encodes CASRRTGVDTQYF. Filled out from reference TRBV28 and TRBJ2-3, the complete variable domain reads DVKVTQSSRYLVKRTGEKVFLECVQDMDHENMFWYRQDPGLGLRLIYFSYDVKMKEKGDIPEGYSVSREKKERFSLILESASTNQTSMYLCASRRTGVDTQYFGPGTRLTVL.